This T cell receptor (beta chain) was recorded in a study of blood T cell repertoires in COVID-19 (dated by TCRdb to the early 2020s). At the level of the whole study: Collaborator samples came from the United States, Italy and Spain and covered acute and convalescent phases of COVID-19. The repertoires were made available in a free public database intended to serve as a resource for research on the immune response to SARS-CoV-2. Subjects who had been exposed to COVID-19, were actively infected with it, or had recovered from it provided the deeply sampled blood TCRbeta repertoires that made up the dataset. The sample metadata nearly always contained a de-identified subject ID, COVID-19 status, age in years and sex. Where HLA class I and class II types were available, the types were taken from metadata supplied by the sample provider, not from assay-based typing. The material from the prospective study consisted of cDNA or gDNA derived from T cells, B-cell-depleted T cells, or PBMCs. The samples were drawn from the first 160 participants of the ongoing ImmuneRACE study and from more than 1,000 subjects provided by 6 global collaborators.

Study-level results and caveats: Clinical and demographic metadata were provided uncurated, with the amount varying by source and participant.

TCRbeta CDR3 regions were amplified from genomic DNA using the immunoSEQ Assay, a bias-controlled multiplex PCR. As for how the authors treated the data: Within the assay, amplification of reference gene primers was used to estimate how many nucleated cells each sample contained. Sequence reads were collapsed and filtered to measure the absolute abundance of every unique TCRbeta CDR3 rearrangement. For each sample, productive Simpson clonality was calculated by taking the square root of Simpson's diversity index across productive rearrangements. TCRdb limited this immuneACCESS table to in-frame rearrangements with V and J called. A share of clones is missing; checked studies link under half to unresolved V genes, and the rest is unexplained. From that table come the V and J calls and clone size; the DNA was used to work out D and trimming. The sample table contains 250,000 to 400,000 clones; only one count was recorded for approximately 88% of them. The ten largest clones take up about 1.5% of the sample.

This clone was seen only once. Its antigen target is currently unknown. No clone much larger than this one lies a single base away; base qualities are absent. The germline V gene yields MNHEY for CDR1 and SVGAGI for CDR2. Compared with germline, V lacks 7 bases and J lacks 5 bases; bases without a gene match: 1. Its CDR3 holds 13 amino acids, cysteine through phenylalanine. Only CDR3 DNA is held: 39 bases, read in frame from base 1. In Seattle, one collaborating source enrolled patients while the infection was active and tracked those patients longitudinally over the course of disease. The collaborating institutions used their own protocols to collect whole blood in K2EDTA tubes. For TCRbeta analysis, collaborators shipped samples as frozen whole blood, isolated PBMCs, or DNA extracted from either of those sample types.

The V gene is TRBV6-5 and the J gene is TRBJ2-1, with 11 bases matching TRBD2. The receptor comes from a woman in her twenties or thirties with COVID-19, enrolled during active disease. Sequences were obtained from peripheral blood. The nucleotides read TGTGCCAGCACGGGACTAGCGGACAATGAGCAGTTCTTC. It translates as CASTGLADNEQFF.